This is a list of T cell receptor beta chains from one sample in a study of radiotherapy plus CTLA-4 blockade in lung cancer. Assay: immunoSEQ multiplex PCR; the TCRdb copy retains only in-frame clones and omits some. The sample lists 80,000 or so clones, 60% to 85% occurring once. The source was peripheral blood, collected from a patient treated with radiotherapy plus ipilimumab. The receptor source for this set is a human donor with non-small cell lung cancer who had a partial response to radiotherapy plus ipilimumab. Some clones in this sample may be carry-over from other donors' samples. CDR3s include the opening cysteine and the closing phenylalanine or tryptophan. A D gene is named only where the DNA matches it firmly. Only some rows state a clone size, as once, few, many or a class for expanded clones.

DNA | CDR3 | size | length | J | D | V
TGTGCCAGCAGTTTATCAGGGCAAAGGCGCTATGGCTACACCTTC | CASSLSGQRRYGYTF | - | 15 | TRBJ1-2 | - | TRBV28
TGTGCCACGTCGGAGGGGTATGGCAATCAGCCCCAGCATTTT | CATSEGYGNQPQHF | - | 14 | TRBJ1-5 | - | TRBV19
TGTGCCAGCAGCCCGCAGGGGGTCCTTTGGAGCACTGAAGCTTTCTTT | CASSPQGVLWSTEAFF | - | 16 | TRBJ1-1 | TRBD1 | TRBV9
TGTGCCAGCAGCAGGGACACCCCGAACACCGGGGAGCTGTTTTTT | CASSRDTPNTGELFF | - | 15 | TRBJ2-2 | - | TRBV7-6
TGTGCCAGTAGCCCATTCGGGAACCTGAACACTGAAGCTTTCTTT | CASSPFGNLNTEAFF | - | 15 | TRBJ1-1 | - | TRBV5-6
TGTGCCAGCTCAGCACAGGGGAGGGACTATGGCTACACCTTC | CASSAQGRDYGYTF | - | 14 | TRBJ1-2 | TRBD1 | TRBV18
TGTGCCAGCGAGAACCGACGGGATTACAATGAGCAGTTCTTC | CASENRRDYNEQFF | - | 14 | TRBJ2-1 | - | TRBV6-1
TGTGCCAGCAGTTACCTGACAGGGGCCTACGAGCAGTACTTC | CASSYLTGAYEQYF | once | 14 | TRBJ2-7 | TRBD1 | TRBV6-5
TGTGCCAGCGGGACAGGGACCTCTCGGCCCCAGCATTTT | CASGTGTSRPQHF | - | 13 | TRBJ1-5 | TRBD1 | TRBV2
TGTGCCAGTGGTGAGACACGATTTAACTTTGGGGCCAACGTCCTGACTTTC | CASGETRFNFGANVLTF | - | 17 | TRBJ2-6 | - | TRBV19
TGCGCCAGCAGCCAAGAAAGTCTAGCGGGGGGGCGGGAGCAGTTCTTC | CASSQESLAGGREQFF | - | 16 | TRBJ2-1 | TRBD2 | TRBV4-1
TGCGCCAGCAGGCGGACTTTTAGCTCTGGAAACACCATATATTTT | CASRRTFSSGNTIYF | few | 15 | TRBJ1-3 | - | TRBV4-1
TGTGCCAGCTGTAAAAGTCATAGAGATAATCAGCCCCAGCATTTT | CASCKSHRDNQPQHF | - | 15 | TRBJ1-5 | - | TRBV2
TGTGCCACCAGCAGTAGGACTAGCTTGTCAGATACGCAGTATTTT | CATSSRTSLSDTQYF | - | 15 | TRBJ2-3 | TRBD2 | TRBV15
TGCGCCAGCAGCTCTGGGGGGGGACCAACTAATGAAAAACTGTTTTTT | CASSSGGGPTNEKLFF | - | 16 | TRBJ1-4 | - | TRBV5-1
TGTGCCAGCAGTTACCCCCTCCGCCAAGAGACCCAGTACTTC | CASSYPLRQETQYF | - | 14 | TRBJ2-5 | - | TRBV6-6
TGTGCCAGCAGCTTGACAGGGGTGGAGGCTGAAGCTTTCTTT | CASSLTGVEAEAFF | - | 14 | TRBJ1-1 | TRBD1 | TRBV5-4
TGTGCCAGCAGCGCAGGGACTAGCGGGAGGGAGACCCAGTACTTC | CASSAGTSGRETQYF | once | 15 | TRBJ2-5 | TRBD2 | TRBV9
TGCGCCAGCAGCCGGACTAGCGGGATGGAGAATGAGCAGTTCTTC | CASSRTSGMENEQFF | - | 15 | TRBJ2-1 | TRBD2 | TRBV5-1
TGTGCCAGCAGCTTGTATGAGGGAGGGAACCGGGAGCAGTACTTC | CASSLYEGGNREQYF | once | 15 | TRBJ2-7 | TRBD2 | TRBV5-6
TGTGCCAGCAGCCAAGGACAGGTTTACGAGCAGTACTTC | CASSQGQVYEQYF | - | 13 | TRBJ2-7 | TRBD1 | TRBV7-2
TGCGCCAGCAGCCGACAGGGGGCTGGTTTCGAGCAGTACTTC | CASSRQGAGFEQYF | - | 14 | TRBJ2-7 | TRBD1 | TRBV5-1
TGTGCCAGCAGCTTGGGCGGTCCCTACTCCTACGAGCAGTACTTC | CASSLGGPYSYEQYF | once | 15 | TRBJ2-7 | - | TRBV5-6
TGCACCAGCAGCCACCGATGGGACTTCCATTACAATGAGCAGTTCTTC | CTSSHRWDFHYNEQFF | - | 16 | TRBJ2-1 | - | TRBV1
TGCGCCAGCAGCCAAGTGGGAACAGGGTCGGGGACCCAGTACTTC | CASSQVGTGSGTQYF | once | 15 | TRBJ2-5 | - | TRBV4-1
TGTGCCAGTAGTCCCGGGACAGGGGAGGGAAAACTGTTTTTT | CASSPGTGEGKLFF | few | 14 | TRBJ1-4 | TRBD1 | TRBV19
TGCGCCAGCAGCTTTACTATTGGGGAGCAGTTCTTC | CASSFTIGEQFF | few | 12 | TRBJ2-1 | - | TRBV5-1
TGCGCCAGCAGCTTGGATCAACAGGGAGGGAATGCAGATACGCAGTATTTT | CASSLDQQGGNADTQYF | - | 17 | TRBJ2-3 | - | TRBV5-1
TGTGCCAGCAGTGCAAGGACTACAGGGGAAGGCTACACCTTC | CASSARTTGEGYTF | - | 14 | TRBJ1-2 | TRBD1 | TRBV6-1
TGTGCCAGTCACAGGGCACTTTCTGAAGCTTTCTTT | CASHRALSEAFF | - | 12 | TRBJ1-1 | - | TRBV6-5
TGTGCCAGCAGCTTAGCGGCTAGCGGGGGGGCGATTTTCGAGACCCAGTACTTC | CASSLAASGGAIFETQYF | - | 18 | TRBJ2-5 | TRBD2 | TRBV7-2
TGTGCCAGCAGTCGACTAGCGGGAGGCTCCGAGCAGTACTTC | CASSRLAGGSEQYF | - | 14 | TRBJ2-7 | TRBD2 | TRBV6-1
TGTGCAAGTCGCTTAAGTGGACAGACAGGGGCGTACACCGGGGAGCTGTTTTTT | CASRLSGQTGAYTGELFF | - | 18 | TRBJ2-2 | - | TRBV12-2
TGTGCCAGCTCCGGGACAGGGGTCATCGACGAGCAGTACTTC | CASSGTGVIDEQYF | once | 14 | TRBJ2-7 | TRBD1 | TRBV28
TGCGCCAGCGGAGGTACTAGCGGGGGGAACTTTGGCACCGGGGAGCTGTTTTTT | CASGGTSGGNFGTGELFF | few | 18 | TRBJ2-2 | TRBD2 | TRBV10-2
TGTGCCAGCAGCTTAGGTCTAGCGATGGATACGCAGTATTTT | CASSLGLAMDTQYF | once | 14 | TRBJ2-3 | - | TRBV7-2
TGTGCCAGCAGCTTGGACAGTACCGGGGAGCTGTTTTTT | CASSLDSTGELFF | - | 13 | TRBJ2-2 | - | TRBV5-4
TGTGCCAGTAGTACTGACACACTTAGCAATCAGCCCCAGCATTTT | CASSTDTLSNQPQHF | - | 15 | TRBJ1-5 | - | TRBV19
TGTGCCAGCAGGGGGGGACAGGGCAATCAGCCCCAGCATTTT | CASRGGQGNQPQHF | - | 14 | TRBJ1-5 | TRBD1 | TRBV6-6
TGTGCCAGCAGCTTAGCGAGGAGCGGGGAGCAGTACTTC | CASSLARSGEQYF | once | 13 | TRBJ2-7 | - | TRBV7-9
TGTGCCTGGAATTCGGGGAGCACTGAAGCTTTCTTT | CAWNSGSTEAFF | - | 12 | TRBJ1-1 | - | TRBV30
TGTGCCAGTAGTACCCCAATCTATGGCTACACCTTC | CASSTPIYGYTF | once | 12 | TRBJ1-2 | - | TRBV19
TGTGCCAGCAGTTTAGCCCGCGGGGGTTCACCCCTCCACTTT | CASSLARGGSPLHF | - | 14 | TRBJ1-6 | - | TRBV28
TGCGCCAGCAGCTTGGCCCCAGCGGGTTCGATCAGCTCCTACGAGCAGTACTTC | CASSLAPAGSISSYEQYF | few | 18 | TRBJ2-7 | - | TRBV5-1
TGTGCCAGCAGCCAATCAGTCACCCAGTACTTC | CASSQSVTQYF | - | 11 | TRBJ2-7 | - | TRBV7-2
TGTGCCAGCAGCTCAGGACTAGCGGGGGGCGGGAACACCGGGGAGCTGTTTTTT | CASSSGLAGGGNTGELFF | once | 18 | TRBJ2-2 | TRBD2 | TRBV5-4
TGTGCCTGGAGCTTGTACAGGGAGACCCAGTACTTC | CAWSLYRETQYF | few | 12 | TRBJ2-5 | - | TRBV30